These 17 T cell receptor beta chains share one sample of origin, sequenced in a study of blood T cell repertoires in COVID-19 (dated by TCRdb to 2018 to 2021). Library preparation used the immunoSEQ multiplex PCR assay. The source is immuneACCESS, and TCRdb retained only in-frame sequences with V and J called. Part of the clones is not carried over; for the studies checked, unresolved V genes explain less than half of this, and the remainder is unexplained. For this sample there are about 100,000 clones; roughly 92% appear just once. About 2.2% of the sample is in the top ten clones. The sequenced material came from peripheral blood. These receptors all stem from a man between 50 and 59 years old with active COVID-19.

The CDR3 DNA is TGTGCCAGTAGTATATTGACAGCTCCCAATCAGCCCCAGCATTTT. It specifies CASSILTAPNQPQHF. V is TRBV19 and J is TRBJ1-5; the D gene is possibly TRBD1 (5 bases). The CDR3 totals 15 residues. V shed 2 bases and J shed 3 bases, with 11 bases lying between them. Germline values: CDR1 LNHDA, CDR2 SQIVND (reference sequence).

The V and J genes are TRBV4-1 and TRBJ2-1, with TRBD2 identical over 8 bases. There are 14 residues in the CDR3. Germline V gene sequence: CDR1 MGHRA, CDR2 YSYEKL. The J segment lost 5 bases and the V segment lost 3 bases, leaving 3 bases of the junction unmatched. CDR3 sequence: CASSQGLGDNEQFF. Here the CDR3 DNA reads TGCGCCAGCAGCCAGGGACTAGGGGACAATGAGCAGTTCTTC.

The rearrangement links TRBV5-4 to TRBJ1-1; weak D call: TRBD1 (5 bases). Deletions cut 3 bases from V and 1 base from J, with 10 bases between. From germline, CDR1 is SGHNT and CDR2 YYREEE (reference sequence). The CDR3 covers 14 residues. Written as DNA, the CDR3 is TGTGCCAGCAGCTATGGGGGGAAGAACACTGAAGCTTTCTTT. Protein product: CASSYGGKNTEAFF.

The chain recombines TRBV10-2 with TRBJ1-3, with D uncertain. V lost 1 base, J lost 1 base, and 5 bases lay in between. Germline CDR1 WSHSY, CDR2 SAAADI. The CDR3 sequence is 14 residues long. The DNA for the CDR3 is TGCGCCAGCAGTGAGTGGGCATCTGGAAACACCATATATTTT. This sequence encodes CASSEWASGNTIYF.

The chain uses TRBV7-9 and TRBJ2-2; D may be TRBD1 (6 bases). CDR1 SEHNR and CDR2 FQNEAQ come from the germline V gene (reference sequence). The CDR3 has 15 residues. V lost 5 bases, J lost 6 bases, and 16 bases lay in between. This CDR3 is CASSTGHFKSGELFF. CDR3 nucleotides: TGTGCCAGCAGCACGGGACATTTTAAGTCCGGGGAGCTGTTTTTT.

The V gene is TRBV6-6, the J gene TRBJ1-2, with a possible D match to TRBD1 (5 bases). CDR1 is MNHNY and CDR2 is SVGAGI in the germline V gene (reference sequence). CDR3 size: 12 residues. Trimming removed 5 bases at V and 4 bases at J, with 8 bases between. CDR3 bases: TGTGCCAGCAGTGCCGACAGCTATGGCTACACCTTC. It translates to CASSADSYGYTF.

The rearrangement uses TRBV6-5 and TRBJ2-3; 14 bases are shared with TRBD2. V shed 8 bases, J shed 6 bases, and the junction held 1 base outside the gene matches. The germline gives CDR1 MNHEY, CDR2 SVGAGI. The CDR3 runs 13 residues. The CDR3 region has the DNA TGTGCCAGCCGGACTAGCGGGAGGGATACGCAGTATTTT. It codes for CASRTSGRDTQYF.

The V and J genes are TRBV6-1 and TRBJ1-2; perhaps TRBD1 as D (6 bases). From germline, CDR1 is MNHNS and CDR2 SASEGT. V was shortened by 2 bases and J by 0 bases, with 16 bases between the two germline ends. This CDR3 region has 17 residues. CDR3: CASSELGALGSNYGYTF. The CDR3 DNA reads as TGTGCCAGCAGTGAACTGGGGGCCCTGGGATCTAACTATGGCTACACCTTC.

This sequence joins TRBV19 and TRBJ1-2; 8 bases fit TRBD1. The CDR3 contains 12 residues. Germline CDR1 LNHDA, CDR2 SQIVND (reference sequence). V dropped 5 bases and J dropped 7; count of bases not matched to a gene: 3. CDR3 in amino acids: CASSVDRGGYTF. The DNA for the CDR3 is TGTGCCAGTAGTGTCGACAGGGGTGGCTACACCTTC.

J is TRBJ2-5 and V is TRBV2, with D possibly TRBD1 on 6 matching bases. This CDR3 has 13 amino acids. CDR1 is SNHLY, CDR2 FYNNEI, per germline. Trimming took 6 bases from V and 6 from J, leaving 14 bases between them. DNA for the CDR3: TGTGCCAGCAGCCTACTCAGGGGACAGACCCAGTACTTC. It translates to CASSLLRGQTQYF.

The chain employs TRBV6-5 and TRBJ2-1; tentatively, D is TRBD1 (6 bases). Germline V gives CDR1 MNHEY, CDR2 SVGAGI. With 7 bases removed from V and 6 bases from J, the gap between germline ends came to 10 bases. The length of the CDR3 is 12 residues. CDR3 protein: CASKQGSNEQFF. CDR3 bases: TGTGCCAGCAAGCAGGGGTCCAATGAGCAGTTCTTC.

The gene calls are TRBV5-1 and TRBJ2-4; tentatively, D is TRBD1 (6 bases). This CDR3 has 13 amino acids. V was clipped by 4 bases and J by 6 bases, with 11 bases between them. Germline V lookup: CDR1 SGHRS, CDR2 YFSETQ. Here the CDR3 reads CASSGGRGNIQYF. For the CDR3, the DNA is TGCGCCAGCAGCGGGGGCAGGGGAAACATTCAGTACTTC.

CDR3: CASSQDIRREADSTDTQYF. DNA for the CDR3: TGTGCCAGCAGCCAAGATATCCGGCGGGAGGCTGATAGCACAGATACGCAGTATTTT. V gene TRBV3-1 (or the pseudogene TRBV3-2) combines with J gene TRBJ2-3, with 8 positions matching TRBD2. Germline V gene sequence: CDR1 LGHDT, CDR2 YNNKEL (reference sequence). The J segment lost 0 bases and the V segment lost 0 bases, leaving 11 bases of the junction unmatched. The CDR3 covers 19 residues.

In this sample, this clone turned up a few times. The rearrangement joins TRBV2 to TRBJ2-7; D not resolved. CDR3 length: 15 residues. Germline CDR1 reads SNHLY; CDR2 reads FYNNEI. Between the trimmed V and J ends, which lost 1 base and 2 bases, there was a span of 12 bases. The CDR3 region has the DNA TGTGCCAGCAGTGAAGAGATGCACTTAACCTACGAGCAGTACGTC. This translates into CASSEEMHLTYEQYV.

This sequence joins TRBV5-1 and TRBJ2-2; 9 bases fit TRBD2. This CDR3 is built from 16 residues. Germline V gene data show CDR1 as SGHRS and CDR2 as YFSETQ. With V trimmed by 3 bases and J by 1 base, 4 bases remained unmatched. The CDR3 DNA is TGCGCCAGCAGCTCTAGCGGGAAGTTGAACACCGGGGAGCTGTTTTTT. This sequence encodes CASSSSGKLNTGELFF.

V gene TRBV5-5 combines with J gene TRBJ1-1, with 7 bases lining up with TRBD1. The V segment lost 4 bases and the J segment 8 bases; nucleotides outside the gene matches: 8. The CDR3 is 13 amino acids. Germline values: CDR1 SGHKS, CDR2 YYEKEE (reference sequence). The CDR3 bases are TGTGCCAGCAGCGCTTTGACAGGGTGGGAAGCTTTCTTT. Translation: CASSALTGWEAFF.

The rearrangement uses TRBV29-1 and TRBJ2-3; D not certain. V was clipped by 8 bases and J by 3 bases, with 15 bases between them. This CDR3 spans 13 amino acids. The germline CDR1 and CDR2 sequences are SQVTM and ANQGSEA. For the CDR3, the DNA is TGCAGCACGCAGTATAGCCGAACAGATACGCAGTATTTT. It codes for CSTQYSRTDTQYF.